Each of the 14 T cell receptor beta chains below was sequenced from the same sample in a study of T-cell reconstitution after alpha-beta-depleted transplantation in children. Preparing the TCRbeta library involved the use of unique molecular identifiers. Via MiXCR, TCRdb re-called the PCR reads, giving one row per CDR3 protein. This table has 90,000 to 120,000 distinct CDR3 sequences, about 6.4% appearing once. Specimen: PBMCs, mostly from graft donor cells, collected 360 days after TCRalphabeta/CD19-depleted stem cell transplant. The receptors stem from a male patient aged 2-15 years who had a stem cell transplant for acute lymphoblastic leukemia, so the T cells may come from the graft donor.

Ten or more counts support this clonotype. V usage is TRBV7-9 and J usage is TRBJ2-7, with D hard to call. V dropped 2 bases and J dropped 6 bases, with 17 bases sitting between them. The CDR3 length is 15 residues. Germline CDR1 and CDR2: SEHNR and FQNEAQ (reference sequence). The CDR3 protein is CASSLHEIRVSEQYF. CDR3 bases: TGTGCCAGCAGCTTACATGAGATTAGAGTGAGCGAGCAGTACTTC. Supplemented by reference TRBV7-9 and TRBJ2-7, the full variable domain reads DTGVSQNPRHKITKRGQNVTFRCDPISEHNRLYWYRQTLGQGPEFLTYFQNEAQLEKSRLLSDRFSAERPKGSFSTLEIQRTEQGDSAMYLCASSLHEIRVSEQYFGPGTRLTVT.

This clonotype showed up many times. CDR3: CAISDVFSQWGQYF. The CDR3 nucleotides read TGTGCCATCAGTGATGTTTTCAGTCAATGGGGGCAGTACTTC. The chain couples TRBV10-3 to TRBJ2-7; D remains unclear. Trimming cost V 3 bases and J 9 bases, with 18 bases left between them. There are 14 residues in the CDR3. Looked up from germline, CDR1 is ENHRY and CDR2 is SYGVKD.

This clonotype was recorded a few times. This chain connects TRBV27 to TRBJ1-6; D is possibly TRBD1 (5 bases). Between the trimmed V and J ends, which lost 6 bases and 7 bases, there was a span of 13 bases. Looked up from germline, CDR1 is MNHEY and CDR2 is SMNVEV (reference sequence). This CDR3 has 14 amino acids. CDR3 protein: CASSRLSGNSPLHF. The DNA for the CDR3 is TGTGCCAGCAGCCGTCTCTCAGGGAATTCACCCCTCCACTTT.

This clonotype occurred many times. The chain employs TRBV11-2 and TRBJ2-5, with D possibly matching TRBD2 (5 bases). V dropped 5 bases and J dropped 5 bases, with 6 bases sitting between them. CDR3 size: 11 residues. Per the germline V gene, CDR1 is SGHAT and CDR2 is FQNNGV. The DNA for the CDR3 is TGTGCCAGCAGCCGAGGGGAGACCCAGTACTTC. Residues: CASSRGETQYF.

This clonotype was recorded at least ten times. The rearrangement links TRBV10-3 to TRBJ2-7, with TRBD1 identical over 10 bases. The CDR3 has 15 amino acids. The V and J ends lost 6 bases and 0 bases, in that order; junction bases with no gene match: 5. CDR1 and CDR2 from the germline V gene are ENHRY and SYGVKD. For the CDR3, the DNA is TGTGCCATCAGCCCGGGACAGGGGAGCTCCTACGAGCAGTACTTC. Its protein product is CAISPGQGSSYEQYF.

This chain uses TRBV9 with TRBJ1-6, with D possibly TRBD1 on 5 matching bases. The ends were cut back, 6 bases at V and 10 bases at J, with 17 bases in the middle. This CDR3 has 14 residues. The V gene's germline CDR1 is SGDLS and CDR2 YYNGEE. The CDR3 reads CASNPGGERSPLHF. In DNA, the CDR3 is TGTGCCAGCAACCCGGGGGGGGAAAGGTCACCCCTCCACTTT.

The CDR3 spells CSAEREDSYEQYF. The CDR3 region has the DNA TGCAGTGCGGAGCGGGAGGACTCCTACGAGCAGTACTTC. The V and J genes are TRBV20-1 and TRBJ2-7; the match to TRBD2 covers 9 bases. CDR1 is DFQATT and CDR2 is SNEGSKA in the germline V gene (reference sequence). The CDR3 has 13 amino acids. Trimming took 6 bases from V and 0 from J; bases not matched to a gene: 3.

This clonotype was observed many times. The chain has TRBV12-3 or TRBV12-4 and TRBJ1-1; D uncertain. CDR3 size: 13 residues. Between the trimmed V and J ends, which lost 1 base and 10 bases, there was a span of 13 bases. The CDR3 spells CASSLGNQERAFF. CDR3 nucleotides: TGTGCCAGCAGTTTAGGGAACCAGGAGAGAGCTTTCTTT.

There are many counts of this clonotype. This chain uses TRBV24-1 with TRBJ2-1; 9 bases map to TRBD2. V lost 5 bases and J lost 7; bases outside the gene matches: 5. The CDR3 is 14 residues long. Germline V CDR1 and CDR2: KGHDR, SFDVKD. In nucleotides, the CDR3 is TGTGCCACCAGTGGTAGCGGGAGTATAAATGAGCAGTTCTTC. Residues: CATSGSGSINEQFF.

The gene calls are TRBV6-5 and TRBJ2-7; 10 bases fit TRBD1. V shed 4 bases, J shed 6 bases, and the junction held 9 bases outside the gene matches. Germline assignment: CDR1 MNHEY and CDR2 SVGAGI. The CDR3 length is 15 residues. The CDR3, as DNA: TGTGCCAGCAGTTCCGTTGAGACAGGGGGCTTCGAGCAGTACTTC. Translating it yields CASSSVETGGFEQYF.

This clonotype has ten or more counts. J is TRBJ2-2 and V is TRBV5-1, with no clear D. The germline CDR1 and CDR2 sequences are SGHRS and YFSETQ. This CDR3 is built from 11 residues. Trimming took off 3 bases at V and 7 bases at J, with 4 bases between the two ends. The CDR3 sequence: CASSYSGELFF. In DNA, the CDR3 is TGCGCCAGCAGCTACAGCGGGGAGCTGTTTTTT.

This clonotype was detected many times. The genes are TRBV12-3 or TRBV12-4 and TRBJ2-4; the match to TRBD2 covers 9 bases. The J segment lost 3 bases and the V segment lost 1 base, leaving 7 bases of the junction unmatched. This CDR3 contains 17 residues. CDR3 coding DNA: TGTGCCAGCAGTTTAGTAGCGGGAGACCCGGGCAAAAACATTCAGTACTTC. It yields the protein CASSLVAGDPGKNIQYF.

The chain recombines TRBV27 with TRBJ2-7, with D tentatively TRBD1 or TRBD2 (5 bases each). The CDR3 consists of 13 residues. CDR1 MNHEY and CDR2 SMNVEV come from the germline V gene (reference sequence). V was pared by 8 bases and J by 0 bases, with 11 bases between. CDR3 in amino acids: CASGAGSSYEQYF. CDR3 DNA sequence: TGTGCCAGCGGGGCGGGTAGCTCCTACGAGCAGTACTTC.

The chain has TRBV6-5 and TRBJ2-3; perhaps D is TRBD1 or TRBD2 (5 bases each). This CDR3 spans 15 amino acids. Germline CDR1 reads MNHEY; CDR2 reads SVGAGI. V was pared by 2 bases and J by 5 bases, with 14 bases between. The CDR3 DNA follows: TGTGCCAGCAGTTACGGGGGACGAAAGGTAGATACGCAGTATTTT. It is translated as CASSYGGRKVDTQYF.